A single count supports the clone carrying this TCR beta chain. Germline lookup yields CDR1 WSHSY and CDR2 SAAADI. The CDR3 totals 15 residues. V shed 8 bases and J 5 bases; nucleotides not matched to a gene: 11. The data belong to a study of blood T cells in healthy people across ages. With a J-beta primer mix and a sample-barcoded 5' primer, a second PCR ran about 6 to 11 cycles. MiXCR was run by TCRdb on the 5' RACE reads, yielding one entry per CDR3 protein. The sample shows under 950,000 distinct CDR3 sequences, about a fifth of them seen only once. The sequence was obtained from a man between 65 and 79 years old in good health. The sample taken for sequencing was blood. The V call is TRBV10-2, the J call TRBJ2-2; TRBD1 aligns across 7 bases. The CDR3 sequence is CASDSTGEETGELFF. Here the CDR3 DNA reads TGCGCCAGCGACTCAACAGGGGAAGAGACCGGGGAGCTGTTTTTT.